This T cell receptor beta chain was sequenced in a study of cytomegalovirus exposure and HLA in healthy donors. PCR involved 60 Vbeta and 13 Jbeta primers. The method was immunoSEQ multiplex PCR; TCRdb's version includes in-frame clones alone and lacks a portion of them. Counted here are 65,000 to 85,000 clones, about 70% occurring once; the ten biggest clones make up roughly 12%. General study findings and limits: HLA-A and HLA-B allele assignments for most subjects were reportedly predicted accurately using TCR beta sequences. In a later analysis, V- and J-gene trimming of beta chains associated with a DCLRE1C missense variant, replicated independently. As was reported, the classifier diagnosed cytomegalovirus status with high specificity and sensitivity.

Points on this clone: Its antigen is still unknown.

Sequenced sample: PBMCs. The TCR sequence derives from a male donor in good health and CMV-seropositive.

This CDR3 is CAISESTGTYEQYF. CDR3 in DNA: TGTGCCATCAGTGAGTCGACAGGGACCTACGAGCAGTACTTC. The chain links TRBV10-3 to TRBJ2-7, with TRBD1 matching over 7 bases. Germline values: CDR1 ENHRY, CDR2 SYGVKD. This CDR3 contains 14 residues. Losses at the gene ends were 0 bases for V and 2 bases for J; bases not matched to a gene: 1.